This passage covers 13 T cell receptor beta chains from one sample sequenced in a study of PD-1 blockade in mismatch repair-deficient tumors. Generated by immunoSEQ multiplex PCR, the TCRdb table keeps only in-frame clones and is missing some. This table holds tens of thousands of clones, approximately 84% found once. The source was peripheral blood, collected 2 weeks after starting pembrolizumab. These TCRs come from an adult with mismatch repair-deficient cancer.

The chain has TRBV30 and TRBJ2-7; 10 bases are a match to TRBD2. The CDR3 has 15 residues. Germline V lookup: CDR1 GTSNPN, CDR2 SVGIG (reference sequence). V was clipped by 2 bases and J by 4 bases; unmatched bases: 8. The CDR3 sequence: CAWSIPAGGPYEQYF. CDR3 nucleotides: TGTGCCTGGAGTATACCAGCGGGAGGGCCTTACGAGCAGTACTTC. Complete variable domain (other parts from reference TRBV30 and TRBJ2-7): SQTIHQWPATLVQPVGSPLSLECTVEGTSNPNLYWYRQAAGRGLQLLFYSVGIGQISSEVPQNLSASRPQDRQFILSSKKLLLSDSGFYLCAWSIPAGGPYEQYFGPGTRLTVT.

This clone was recorded once. The chain carries TRBV7-9 and TRBJ1-1, with D possibly matching TRBD1 (5 bases). Trimming left V 7 bases short and J 1 base short, with 10 bases between. The CDR3 is made up of 13 amino acids. The germline V gene has CDR1 SEHNR and CDR2 FQNEAQ (reference sequence). CDR3 DNA sequence: TGTGCCAGCAATCGGGGCCAGAACACTGAAGCTTTCTTT. This sequence encodes CASNRGQNTEAFF.

This chain connects TRBV27 to TRBJ2-3, with 7 nucleotides matching TRBD2. J gave up 2 bases and V 3 bases, and 11 bases lay outside the gene matches. CDR1 and CDR2 from the germline V gene are MNHEY and SMNVEV (reference sequence). The CDR3 has 17 amino acids. This CDR3 reads CASSLFRASGNTDTQYF. The CDR3 nucleotides read TGTGCCAGCAGTTTGTTTAGGGCTAGCGGCAACACAGATACGCAGTATTTT.

The chain has TRBV28 and TRBJ1-5; a weak D match, TRBD1 (6 bases). The germline V gene encodes CDR1 MDHEN and CDR2 SYDVKM. CDR3 length: 14 amino acids. V was pared by 8 bases and J by 4 bases, with 15 bases between. The DNA of the CDR3 is TGTGCCAGCCGTGAGGACAGACTAAATCAGCCCCAGCATTTT. Translation: CASREDRLNQPQHF.

V and J are TRBV7-9 and TRBJ1-5; TRBD1 is a possible D gene (5 bases). CDR3 length: 16 residues. Trimming pared 2 bases from V and 1 base from J, leaving 12 bases between. Germline-derived CDR1 and CDR2 are SEHNR and FQNEAQ (reference sequence). DNA of the CDR3: TGTGCCAGCAGCTTACGCGGACGGGACAGCAATCAGCCCCAGCATTTT. It encodes CASSLRGRDSNQPQHF.

The chain recombines TRBV7-2 with TRBJ2-6; TRBD1 agrees at 7 bases. V lost 4 bases to trimming and J lost 0 bases; unmatched junction nucleotides: 3. The CDR3 consists of 16 residues. The V gene's germline CDR1 is SGHTA and CDR2 FQGNSA. The CDR3 sequence: CASSWDRTSGANVLTF. In nucleotides, the CDR3 is TGTGCCAGCAGCTGGGACAGAACCTCTGGGGCCAACGTCCTGACTTTC.

This clone has only a few counts. The chain employs TRBV4-1 and TRBJ1-5, with D possibly TRBD1 on 6 matching bases. Germline values: CDR1 MGHRA, CDR2 YSYEKL. Trimming pared 0 bases from V and 1 base from J, leaving 7 bases between. This CDR3 contains 15 residues. CDR3 nucleotide sequence: TGCGCCAGCAGCCAAGAAGGACAGAGCAATCAGCCCCAGCATTTT. It codes for CASSQEGQSNQPQHF.

The V and J genes are TRBV6-6 and TRBJ1-5; 9 bases are a match to TRBD1. This CDR3 has 14 residues. Germline CDR1 is MNHNY and CDR2 is SVGAGI (reference sequence). The V and J ends lost 7 bases and 7 bases, in that order; junction bases with no gene match: 8. CDR3 in DNA: TGTGCCAGCATTGAACAGGGGGCAAGGCAGCCCCAGCATTTT. Translating gives CASIEQGARQPQHF.

CDR3: CASSSLAGARETQYF. The DNA of the CDR3 is TGTGCCAGCAGCTCCCTAGCGGGAGCTCGAGAGACCCAGTACTTC. The chain has TRBV11-2 and TRBJ2-5; TRBD2 matches 10 bases. V shed 4 bases and J 4 bases; nucleotides not matched to a gene: 6. Germline CDR1 reads SGHAT; CDR2 reads FQNNGV. This CDR3 has 15 amino acids. The full variable domain, with the rest looked up from reference TRBV11-2 and TRBJ2-5, is EAGVAQSPRYKIIEKRQSVAFWCNPISGHATLYWYQQILGQGPKLLIQFQNNGVVDDSQLPKDRFSAERLKGVDSTLKIQPAKLEDSAVYLCASSSLAGARETQYFGPGTRLLVL.

J is TRBJ1-5 and V is TRBV4-1, with D uncertain. The CDR3 length is 14 residues. Between the trimmed V and J ends, which lost 5 bases and 4 bases, there was a span of 12 bases. In germline, CDR1 is MGHRA, CDR2 YSYEKL. DNA of the CDR3: TGCGCCAGCAGCTTTAGTTGGGGTAATCAGCCCCAGCATTTT. Its protein is CASSFSWGNQPQHF.

J is TRBJ1-4 and V is TRBV5-1, with 7 bases aligning to TRBD1. With V trimmed by 3 bases and J by 7 bases, 6 bases remained unmatched. CDR1 is SGHRS and CDR2 is YFSETQ in the germline V gene. The CDR3 has 14 residues. CDR3 amino acids: CASSSMGQFEKLFF. CDR3 coding DNA: TGCGCCAGCAGCTCGATGGGACAGTTTGAAAAACTGTTTTTT.

This rearrangement joins TRBV9 to TRBJ2-7; maybe TRBD2 (5 bases). The CDR3 runs 14 residues. Germline-derived CDR1 and CDR2 are SGDLS and YYNGEE. V was shortened by 1 base and J by 3 bases, with 11 bases between the two germline ends. The CDR3 region has the DNA TGTGCCAGCAGCGTACAGGACTGGCACTACGAGCAGTACTTC. It translates to CASSVQDWHYEQYF.

The chain has TRBV30 and TRBJ1-2; D is possibly TRBD1 (5 bases). With 5 bases removed from V and 8 bases from J, the gap between germline ends came to 15 bases. This CDR3 contains 12 residues. The germline gives CDR1 GTSNPN, CDR2 SVGIG (reference sequence). The CDR3 nucleotides are TGTGCCTGGTACGACAGTCCGGGAGGCTACACCTTC. As protein: CAWYDSPGGYTF.